This T cell receptor beta chain was obtained from a study of blood T cell repertoires in COVID-19. Background on the study: From the United States, Italy and Spain came samples of acute and convalescent COVID-19. Sources were T cells, B-cell-depleted T cells, or PBMCs; the material itself was cDNA or gDNA.

Per germline, CDR1 PRHDT and CDR2 FYEKMQ (reference sequence). V lost 5 bases to trimming and J lost 0 bases, with 16 bases between them. CDR3 length: 17 residues. In the original analysis: Amplification from reference gene primers served as the basis for estimated nucleated cell counts. Libraries were prepared by immunoSEQ multiplex PCR; TCRdb keeps only in-frame clonotypes and omits some of them. V, J and clone size derive from that table, while D and trimming were established from the DNA sequence. The sample yields 52,000 or so clones, around 90% seen once. This receptor was identified in a middle-aged man with COVID-19, enrolled during active disease. V gene TRBV13 combines with J gene TRBJ2-2; weak D call: TRBD2 (6 bases). The material sequenced was peripheral blood. The CDR3 DNA reads TGTGCCAGCAGCCAGCGGGTCAGGGCGCCGAACACCGGGGAGCTGTTTTTT. Protein sequence: CASSQRVRAPNTGELFF.